This T cell receptor beta chain was captured in a study of tumor-infiltrating lymphocytes in primary liver carcinoma. General study results and limits: With p = 0.039, the top-250-clone fraction in tumors significantly exceeded that in blood.

About this clonotype: No antigen is known for it.

The researchers obtained blood RNA from unsorted whole blood and also extracted germline DNA. Priming with a constant-region primer yielded TCR beta cDNA from 400 to 500 ng total RNA. Three-round nested multiplex PCR performed with slightly modified ARM-PCR produced the TCR beta libraries. TCRdb passed the multiplex PCR reads through MiXCR, listing each CDR3 protein once. The sample lists about 200,000 distinct CDR3 sequences; less than 65% were seen once. This receptor was taken from a woman aged 55-70 years with primary liver carcinoma and hepatitis B virus infection. Material for sequencing was peripheral blood.

The CDR3 here is CASSLARGTDYSNQPQHF. The CDR3 DNA is TGTGCCAGCAGCTTAGCGCGGGGGACAGACTATAGCAATCAGCCCCAGCATTTT. The chain combines TRBV7-8 with TRBJ1-5; 7 bases line up with TRBD1. Germline trimming cut 0 bases from V and 0 bases from J; bases unmatched to any gene: 8. Germline loops: CDR1 SGHVS, CDR2 FQNEAQ. CDR3 length equals 18 residues.